The 22 T cell receptor beta chains below all came from one sample that was sequenced in a study of blood T cell repertoires in COVID-19. This table comes from immunoSEQ multiplex PCR, and its TCRdb copy is limited to in-frame clones, with some not included. The sample shows under 300,000 clones, 90% to 95% of them seen only once. Sequenced input: PBMCs or T cells enriched from blood (not recorded which). The origin of the receptors is a woman younger than 35 who had recovered from COVID-19.

J is TRBJ1-2 and V is TRBV6-1; D gene ambiguous. The CDR3 has 13 residues. The germline gives CDR1 MNHNS, CDR2 SASEGT. The germline V and J ends were trimmed by 1 base and 6 bases, with 9 bases remaining between them. The CDR3 here is CASSEEGGNGYTF. For the CDR3, the DNA is TGTGCCAGCAGTGAAGAGGGAGGGAATGGCTACACCTTC.

The chain combines TRBV2 with TRBJ2-1, with 7 nucleotides matching TRBD2. V lost 4 bases and J lost 4; bases outside the gene matches: 4. CDR3 length: 14 residues. In germline, CDR1 is SNHLY, CDR2 FYNNEI. CDR3 DNA: TGTGCCAGCAGTGTGATGGGGGGGTACAATGAGCAGTTCTTC. Its protein product is CASSVMGGYNEQFF.

This chain uses TRBV19 with TRBJ1-2; D is undetermined. Trimming removed 5 bases from V and 1 base from J, with 11 bases in between. CDR1 and CDR2 from the germline V gene are LNHDA and SQIVND (reference sequence). The CDR3 is 14 amino acids. CDR3 nucleotides: TGTGCCAGTAGTCCCCCGGGATATAACTATGGCTACACCTTC. Amino acids: CASSPPGYNYGYTF.

The gene calls are TRBV10-3 and TRBJ1-2; possible D gene TRBD1, 5 bases. V was shortened by 8 bases and J by 3 bases, with 10 bases between the two germline ends. CDR1 and CDR2 (germline): ENHRY, SYGVKD. There are 12 residues in the CDR3. The CDR3 region is CAIGALDYGYTF. In nucleotides, the CDR3 is TGTGCCATCGGGGCACTTGACTATGGCTACACCTTC.

The rearrangement links TRBV6-5 to TRBJ2-7; the D gene is possibly TRBD2 (6 bases). The V and J ends lost 0 bases and 2 bases respectively, with 11 bases between them. The CDR3 is made up of 15 amino acids. CDR1 is MNHEY and CDR2 is SVGAGI in the germline V gene. CDR3 nucleotides: TGTGCCAGCAGTTACTCCGGAGGGACGGCCTACGAGCAGTACTTC. Its protein is CASSYSGGTAYEQYF.

V usage is TRBV6-1 and J usage is TRBJ2-7; 7 nucleotides line up with TRBD2. Trimming removed 5 bases from V and 0 bases from J; junction bases left unmatched: 10. The CDR3 has 16 amino acids. Germline loops: CDR1 MNHNS, CDR2 SASEGT. CDR3: CASSQEAGTYSYEQYF. The CDR3 bases are TGTGCCAGCAGTCAAGAAGCGGGAACCTACTCCTACGAGCAGTACTTC.

This chain joins TRBV12-3 or TRBV12-4 and TRBJ1-2; D ambiguous. Trimming stripped 6 bases from V and 2 bases from J, with 7 bases between. The CDR3 has 12 residues. CDR3 sequence reads: CASSPSNYGYTF. The DNA for the CDR3 is TGTGCCAGCAGCCCCTCCAACTATGGCTACACCTTC.

V usage is TRBV4-1 and J usage is TRBJ1-4; 7 bases are shared with TRBD1. The CDR3 has 15 amino acids. CDR1 is MGHRA and CDR2 is YSYEKL in the germline V gene. With V trimmed by 4 bases and J by 0 bases, 2 bases remained unmatched. The CDR3, as DNA: TGCGCCAGCAGCCCCGGGACAGCAACTAATGAAAAACTGTTTTTT. Its translation: CASSPGTATNEKLFF.

The rearrangement uses TRBV19 and TRBJ2-3, with 7 bases identical to TRBD2. In germline, CDR1 is LNHDA, CDR2 SQIVND (reference sequence). Trimming cost V 6 bases and J 0 bases; bases outside gene matches: 9. This CDR3 is 16 amino acids long. The CDR3 sequence: CASSPLWGGSTDTQYF. Here the CDR3 DNA reads TGTGCCAGTAGCCCTCTTTGGGGGGGGAGCACAGATACGCAGTATTTT.

The chain links TRBV19 to TRBJ1-2; 7 bases fit TRBD1. The V segment lost 3 bases and the J segment 3 bases; nucleotides outside the gene matches: 16. CDR3 length: 18 residues. The germline gives CDR1 LNHDA, CDR2 SQIVND (reference sequence). The CDR3 is CASSIPGGRFMDYYGYTF. The CDR3 region has the DNA TGTGCCAGTAGTATCCCAGGGGGTAGGTTTATGGACTACTATGGCTACACCTTC.

Worth noting for this clone: This sample also contains other DNA sequences that code for the same CDR3. The rearrangement joins TRBV12-3 or TRBV12-4 to TRBJ1-2; D ambiguous. Trimming left V 2 bases short and J 3 bases short, with 7 bases between. There are 13 residues in the CDR3. The CDR3 DNA sequence: TGTGCCAGCAGTTTACGGGGAGACTATGGCTACACCTTC. Translating it yields CASSLRGDYGYTF.

The chain has TRBV15 and TRBJ1-3; a possible D gene is TRBD1 (5 bases). The V gene lost 5 bases and the J gene lost 2 bases, with 13 bases spanning the gap. CDR1 and CDR2 (germline): LNHNV, YYDKDF (reference sequence). The CDR3 extends over 15 amino acids. CDR3 coding DNA: TGTGCCACCAGCGACCGGGGGGGTGCTGGAAACACCATATATTTT. Translating it yields CATSDRGGAGNTIYF.

This clone was seen more than once but under ten times. V is TRBV6-2 or TRBV6-3 and J is TRBJ1-2; the match to TRBD1 covers 7 bases. This CDR3 region has 16 residues. In germline, CDR1 is MNHEY, CDR2 SVGEGT. The ends lost 5 bases at V and 3 bases at J; junction bases unmatched: 12. CDR3 sequence (DNA): TGTGCCAGCAGTCAAACAGGGGAAGGAACGGACTATGGCTACACCTTC. Translating it yields CASSQTGEGTDYGYTF.

This chain joins TRBV6-5 and TRBJ1-2; 7 nucleotides align to TRBD1. CDR1 MNHEY and CDR2 SVGAGI come from the germline V gene. Trimming took 8 bases from V and 12 from J; bases not matched to a gene: 12. The CDR3 runs 12 residues. For the CDR3, the DNA is TGTGCCAGCTGGGACAGAGTTGCGGGAAACACCTTC. Encoded protein: CASWDRVAGNTF.

This chain links TRBV4-2 with TRBJ2-1; 10 positions match TRBD2. From germline, CDR1 is LGHNA and CDR2 YNFKEQ. The CDR3 spans 16 residues. J gave up 3 bases and V 4 bases, and 6 bases lay outside the gene matches. CDR3 sequence (DNA): TGTGCCAGCAGCCGTTCCGGGACTAGCGACTACAATGAGCAGTTCTTC. Amino acid sequence: CASSRSGTSDYNEQFF.

The chain has TRBV19 and TRBJ2-7; perhaps TRBD1 as D (5 bases). There are 15 residues in the CDR3. Germline CDR1 LNHDA, CDR2 SQIVND (reference sequence). V lost 4 bases, J lost 5 bases, and 18 bases lay in between. Here the CDR3 reads CASSKLGQGLHEQYF. The CDR3 region has the DNA TGTGCCAGTAGTAAACTCGGCCAGGGTCTTCACGAGCAGTACTTC.

The CDR3 sequence is CASRGQLNTEAFF. The CDR3 nucleotides are TGCGCCAGCCGAGGACAGTTGAACACTGAAGCTTTCTTT. The chain uses TRBV4-3 and TRBJ1-1; tentative D call: TRBD1 (6 bases). The CDR3 spans 13 residues. Germline values: CDR1 LGHNA, CDR2 YSLEER. V lost 8 bases to trimming and J lost 0 bases, with 10 bases between them.

This rearrangement joins TRBV14 to TRBJ1-4; the match to TRBD1 covers 9 bases. From germline, CDR1 is SGHDN and CDR2 FVKESK. V trimming: 1 base; J trimming: 8 bases; junction bases outside the gene matches: 5. The CDR3 length is 15 residues. The DNA of the CDR3 is TGTGCCAGCAGCCAAGTCGCGGGGACAGGGGAAAAACTGTTTTTT. Its translation is CASSQVAGTGEKLFF.

V and J are TRBV19 and TRBJ1-2, with 8 nucleotides matching TRBD1. Germline V lookup: CDR1 LNHDA, CDR2 SQIVND (reference sequence). This CDR3 has 14 residues. With 1 base clipped from V and 4 bases from J, the junction kept 2 bases outside the gene matches. The CDR3 nucleotides are TGTGCCAGTAGTATAGTCGGGACAGGCTATGGCTACACCTTC. Translation: CASSIVGTGYGYTF.

A few counts support this clone. The chain uses TRBV5-4 and TRBJ1-5; D gene uncertain. The V gene's germline CDR1 is SGHNT and CDR2 YYREEE (reference sequence). Between the trimmed V and J ends, which lost 0 bases and 5 bases, there was a span of 6 bases. The CDR3 runs 13 residues. The CDR3 DNA sequence: TGTGCCAGCAGCTTGGAGGCGGATCAGCCCCAGCATTTT. This encodes CASSLEADQPQHF.

V and J are TRBV18 and TRBJ2-7; possible D gene TRBD1, 6 bases. The CDR3 contains 15 residues. V was clipped by 3 bases and J by 1 base, with 13 bases between them. The V gene's germline CDR1 is KGHSH and CDR2 LQKENI. CDR3 region: CASSPQTGDSYEQYF. The CDR3 DNA reads TGTGCCAGCTCACCGCAGACAGGTGATTCCTACGAGCAGTACTTC.

This clone has a handful of counts. The chain has TRBV6-5 and TRBJ1-4; 11 bases align to TRBD1. This CDR3 contains 15 residues. V lost 5 bases to trimming and J lost 7 bases; unmatched junction nucleotides: 6. Germline lookup yields CDR1 MNHEY and CDR2 SVGAGI. Here the CDR3 reads CASSNEGTGGEKLFF. The CDR3 region has the DNA TGTGCCAGCAGTAATGAGGGGACAGGGGGTGAAAAACTGTTTTTT.